The present T cell receptor (beta chain) was sequenced within a study of blood T cell repertoires in COVID-19. Whole-study context: Researchers got acute and convalescent COVID-19 samples from the United States, Italy and Spain.

Libraries were prepared by immunoSEQ multiplex PCR; TCRdb keeps only in-frame clonotypes and omits some of them. The sample holds approximately 86,000 clones, about 80% seen once. The table lists this clone with a few counts. CDR3 length: 16 residues. The germline gives CDR1 LGHNA, CDR2 YSLEER. Trimming cost V 0 bases and J 5 bases, with 14 bases left between them. Specimen: peripheral blood. The V gene is TRBV4-3, the J gene TRBJ1-5; tentative D call: TRBD1 (6 bases). The receptor comes from a woman in her 70s with acute or convalescent COVID-19. The CDR3 protein is CASSQDRGRGDQPQHF. In DNA form, the CDR3 reads TGCGCCAGCAGCCAAGATCGAGGCAGGGGAGATCAGCCCCAGCATTTT.